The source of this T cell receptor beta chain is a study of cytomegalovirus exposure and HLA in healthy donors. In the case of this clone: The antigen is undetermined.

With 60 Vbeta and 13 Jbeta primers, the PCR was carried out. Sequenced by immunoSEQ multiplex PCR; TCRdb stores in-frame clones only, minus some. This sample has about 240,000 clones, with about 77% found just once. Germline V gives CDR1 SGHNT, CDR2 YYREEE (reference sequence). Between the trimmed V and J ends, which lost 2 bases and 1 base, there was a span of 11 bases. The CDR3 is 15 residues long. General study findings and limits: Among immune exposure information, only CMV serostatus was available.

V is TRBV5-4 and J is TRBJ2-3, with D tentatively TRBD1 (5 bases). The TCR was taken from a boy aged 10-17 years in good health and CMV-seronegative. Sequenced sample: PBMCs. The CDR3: CASSFQGLGTDTQYF. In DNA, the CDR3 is TGTGCCAGCAGCTTCCAGGGTCTTGGCACAGATACGCAGTATTTT.